This T cell receptor beta chain comes out of a study of shared clonotypes between healthy human individuals. Comment on this clone: Its antigen remains unidentified.

The germline CDR1 and CDR2 sequences are SQVTM and ANQGSEA. V was clipped by 2 bases and J by 10 bases; unmatched bases: 12. The CDR3 is 15 residues long. Study conclusions and caveats: How much donors shared clonotypes was expected to be affected by sequencing depth.

Profiling relied on immunoSEQ multiplex PCR, and the TCRdb table lists in-frame clones only, not all of them. The repertoire includes hundreds of thousands of clones, approximately 96% of them detected once, and about 0.22% sits in the top ten. The naive CD8 subset, CD45RO-negative cells positively selected for CCR7, excluded terminally differentiated effector memory CD45RA+ cells. The source of this sequence is a man between 25 and 39 years old in good health. The sequenced sample consisted of naive CD8+ T cells sorted from blood. The J gene is TRBJ2-5, the V gene TRBV29-1; 11 bases align to TRBD2. The CDR3 DNA is TGCAGCGTTGAAACCGGGACTAGCGGCTCTTTGGGCCAGTACTTC. It encodes CSVETGTSGSLGQYF.